The rows below give T cell receptor beta chains drawn from one sample of a study of identical twins. TCRdb independently ran MiXCR on the 5' RACE reads; one entry per CDR3 protein. The table has about 920,000 distinct CDR3 sequences, approximately 13% seen once; the top ten hold around 1.6%. In addition, the sample was reused for a study of yellow fever vaccine responses in identical twins.

Sequencing was performed on PBMCs. The source is a woman aged 18-35 years in good health. The CDR3 runs from the conserved cysteine through the conserved F or W. Fields, in order: clone size, V gene, D gene, J gene, CDR3 DNA, CDR3 protein. A D gene is named only where the DNA matches it firmly. Size values are once, few and many counts, or a class for expanded clones, and some rows have none.

.	TRBV5-1	.	TRBJ2-2	TGCGCCAGCAGCTTTTTTCAGGTTGACACCGGGGAGCTGTTTTTT	CASSFFQVDTGELFF
.	TRBV28	.	TRBJ2-5	TGTGCCAGCAGTCCCTACCCCTCGAAAGCGACCCAGTACTTC	CASSPYPSKATQYF
.	TRBV12-3/TRBV12-4	.	TRBJ1-3	TGTGCCAGCAGTGCCCTAAGCGACACCATATATTTT	CASSALSDTIYF
many	TRBV24-1	.	TRBJ2-1	TGTGCCACCAGTGACAACACAGACTACCATGAGCAGTTCTTC	CATSDNTDYHEQFF
few	TRBV10-3	.	TRBJ1-5	TGTGCCATCAGTGCATCGGGGTATAGCAATCAGCCCCAGCATTTT	CAISASGYSNQPQHF
many	TRBV20-1	TRBD2	TRBJ2-5	TGCAGTGCTAGAGATATAGCGGGAGGAGTTGGGGAGACCCAGTACTTC	CSARDIAGGVGETQYF
few	TRBV10-3	TRBD2	TRBJ2-1	TGTGCCATCAGTGGGACTAGCGGGGCGGGTTACAATGAGCAGTTCTTC	CAISGTSGAGYNEQFF
.	TRBV6-1	.	TRBJ2-5	TGTGCCAGCAGTGAGAGAGGGAACCAAGAGACCCAGTACTTC	CASSERGNQETQYF
.	TRBV7-6	.	TRBJ2-4	TGTGCCAGCAGCTTAGAAGGGGGTCCCATAGCCAAAAACATTCAGTACTTC	CASSLEGGPIAKNIQYF
many	TRBV11-2	.	TRBJ2-7	TGTGCCAGCAGCTTAGACGTAGGAGGGGGCATCGGGTCCTACGAGCAGTACTTC	CASSLDVGGGIGSYEQYF
.	TRBV3-1	.	TRBJ2-2	TGTGCCAGCAGCCATCTGACAGGTGCCGGGGAGCTGTTTTTT	CASSHLTGAGELFF
.	TRBV7-8	.	TRBJ1-1	TGTGCCAGCAGCTTGGATCGGGGAAGAGCTTTCTTT	CASSLDRGRAFF
few	TRBV12-3/TRBV12-4	TRBD1	TRBJ1-1	TGTGCCAGCAGACAGGGGGCTTTGAACACTGAAGCTTTCTTT	CASRQGALNTEAFF
few	TRBV21-1	.	TRBJ2-3	TGTGCCAGCAGCAAAGGGGGTCCGGTGTGCTTTTTCACAGATACGCAGTATTTT	CASSKGGPVCFFTDTQYF
.	TRBV9	.	TRBJ2-3	TGTGCCAGCAGCGGTCGGAGGGTTCAGAGCACAGATACGCAGTATTTT	CASSGRRVQSTDTQYF
few	TRBV12-3/TRBV12-4	TRBD2	TRBJ2-3	TGTGCCAGCAGACTAGCGGGAGGGCCGTTCACAGATACGCAGTATTTT	CASRLAGGPFTDTQYF
.	TRBV3-1	TRBD2	TRBJ2-2	TGTGCCAGCAGCCACGACCTTAGGGTAGCGGGAGTAGCGAACACCGGGGAGCTGTTTTTT	CASSHDLRVAGVANTGELFF